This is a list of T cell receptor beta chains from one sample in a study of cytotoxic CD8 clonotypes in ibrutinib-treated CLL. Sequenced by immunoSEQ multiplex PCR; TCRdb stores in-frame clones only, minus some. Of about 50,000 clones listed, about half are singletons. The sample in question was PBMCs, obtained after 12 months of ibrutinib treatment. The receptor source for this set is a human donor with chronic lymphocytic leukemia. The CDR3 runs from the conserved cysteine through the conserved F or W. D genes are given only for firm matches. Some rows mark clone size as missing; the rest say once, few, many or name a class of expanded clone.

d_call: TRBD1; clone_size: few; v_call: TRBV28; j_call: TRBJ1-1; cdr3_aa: CASSSHPGTGSTEAFF; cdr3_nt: TGTGCCAGCAGTTCTCACCCCGGGACAGGGAGCACTGAAGCTTTCTTT
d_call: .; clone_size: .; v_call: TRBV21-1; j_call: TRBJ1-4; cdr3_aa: CASRWQLYKVHNEKLFF; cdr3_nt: TGTGCCAGCAGATGGCAATTATACAAGGTGCATAATGAAAAACTGTTTTTT
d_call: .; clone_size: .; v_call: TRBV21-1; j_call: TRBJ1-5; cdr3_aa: CASSKGGSGQPQHF; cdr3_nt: TGTGCCAGCAGCAAAGGAGGGTCAGGTCAGCCCCAGCATTTT
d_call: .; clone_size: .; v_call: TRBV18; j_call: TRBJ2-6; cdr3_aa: CASSPPRVNLSGANVLTF; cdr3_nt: TGTGCCAGCTCCCCCCCTAGAGTCAACCTCTCTGGGGCCAACGTCCTGACTTTC
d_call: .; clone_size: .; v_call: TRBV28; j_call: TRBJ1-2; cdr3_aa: CASSSLDWAAGRVYGYTF; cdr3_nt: TGTGCCAGCAGTTCCCTCGATTGGGCAGCAGGGAGGGTTTATGGCTACACCTTC
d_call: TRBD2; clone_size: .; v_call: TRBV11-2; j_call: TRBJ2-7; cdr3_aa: CASSLDGTSGSRGEQYF; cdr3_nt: TGTGCCAGCAGCTTAGACGGGACTAGCGGGAGTAGAGGCGAGCAGTACTTC
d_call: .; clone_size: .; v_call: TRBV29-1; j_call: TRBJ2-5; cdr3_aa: CSVGGQLPGAQYF; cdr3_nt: TGCAGCGTTGGAGGACAGCTGCCAGGGGCCCAGTACTTC
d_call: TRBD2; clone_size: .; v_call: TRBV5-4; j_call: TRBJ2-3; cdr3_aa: CASSLVLPSGRRDTQYF; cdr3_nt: TGTGCCAGCAGCTTGGTCCTTCCGAGCGGGAGGCGGGATACGCAGTATTTT
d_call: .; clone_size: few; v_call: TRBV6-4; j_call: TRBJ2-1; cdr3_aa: CASSYREGYEQFF; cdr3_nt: TGTGCCAGCAGTTACAGGGAGGGATATGAGCAGTTCTTC
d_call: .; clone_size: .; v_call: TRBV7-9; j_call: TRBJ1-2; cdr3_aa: CASSQDTGRDYGYTF; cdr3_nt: TGTGCCAGCAGCCAAGATACGGGAAGGGACTATGGCTACACCTTC
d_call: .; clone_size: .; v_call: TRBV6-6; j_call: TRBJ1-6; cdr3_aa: CASRRDSSWGSPLHF; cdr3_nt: TGTGCCAGCAGAAGGGACTCATCGTGGGGATCACCCCTCCACTTT
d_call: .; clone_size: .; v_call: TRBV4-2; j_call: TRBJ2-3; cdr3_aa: CASSQESSGTRTDTQYF; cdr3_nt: TGTGCCAGCAGCCAAGAATCATCAGGGACACGGACAGATACGCAGTATTTT
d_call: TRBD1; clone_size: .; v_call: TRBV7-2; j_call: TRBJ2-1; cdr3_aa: CASSATGQSYNEQFF; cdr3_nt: TGTGCCAGCAGCGCGACAGGGCAGTCCTACAATGAGCAGTTCTTC
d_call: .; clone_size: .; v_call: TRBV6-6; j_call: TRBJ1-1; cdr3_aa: CASSPDTEAFF; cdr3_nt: TGTGCCAGCAGTCCTGACACTGAAGCTTTCTTT
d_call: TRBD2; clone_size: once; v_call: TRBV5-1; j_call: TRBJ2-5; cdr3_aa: CASSFGTSGRGKTQYF; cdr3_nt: TGCGCCAGCAGCTTTGGGACTAGCGGGAGGGGCAAGACCCAGTACTTC
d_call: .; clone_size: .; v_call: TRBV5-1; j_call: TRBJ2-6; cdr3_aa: CASSLVPTGPASGANVLTF; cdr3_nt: TGCGCCAGCAGCCTAGTACCAACAGGGCCGGCCTCTGGGGCCAACGTCCTGACTTTC
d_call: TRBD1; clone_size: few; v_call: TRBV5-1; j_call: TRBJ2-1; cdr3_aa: CASSEQGHELGNEQFF; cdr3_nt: TGCGCCAGCAGTGAACAGGGGCACGAGCTTGGCAATGAGCAGTTCTTC
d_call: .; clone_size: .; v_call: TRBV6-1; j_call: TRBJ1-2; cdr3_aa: CASSDGRSLTSFTYGYTF; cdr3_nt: TGTGCCAGCAGTGACGGTCGGAGTCTAACCTCTTTTACCTATGGCTACACCTTC
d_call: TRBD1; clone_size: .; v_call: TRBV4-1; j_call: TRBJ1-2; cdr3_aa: CASSPGGGSYGYTF; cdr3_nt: TGCGCCAGCAGCCCAGGGGGTGGCTCTTATGGCTACACCTTC
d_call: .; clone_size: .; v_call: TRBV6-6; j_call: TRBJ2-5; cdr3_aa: CASSTVGETQYF; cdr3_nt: TGTGCCAGCAGTACGGTGGGAGAGACCCAGTACTTC
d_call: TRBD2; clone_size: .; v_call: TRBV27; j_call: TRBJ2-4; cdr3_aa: CASSPGLANIQYF; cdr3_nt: TGTGCCAGCAGTCCGGGACTAGCTAACATTCAGTACTTC
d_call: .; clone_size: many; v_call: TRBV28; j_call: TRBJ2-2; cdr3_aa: CASSFGPGELFF; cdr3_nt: TGTGCCAGCAGTTTTGGTCCCGGGGAGCTGTTTTTT
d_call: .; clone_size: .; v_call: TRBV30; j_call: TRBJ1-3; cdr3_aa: CAWSAGTSSGNTIYF; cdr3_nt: TGTGCCTGGAGCGCGGGGACAAGCTCTGGAAACACCATATATTTT
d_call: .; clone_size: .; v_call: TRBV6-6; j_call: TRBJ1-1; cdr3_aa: CASSYPPDTEAFF; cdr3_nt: TGTGCCAGCAGTTACCCCCCCGACACTGAAGCTTTCTTT
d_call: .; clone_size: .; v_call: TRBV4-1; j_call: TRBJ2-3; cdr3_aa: CASSQVQLGGGTTDTQYF; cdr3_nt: TGCGCCAGCAGCCAAGTCCAGCTCGGGGGCGGGACCACAGATACGCAGTATTTT